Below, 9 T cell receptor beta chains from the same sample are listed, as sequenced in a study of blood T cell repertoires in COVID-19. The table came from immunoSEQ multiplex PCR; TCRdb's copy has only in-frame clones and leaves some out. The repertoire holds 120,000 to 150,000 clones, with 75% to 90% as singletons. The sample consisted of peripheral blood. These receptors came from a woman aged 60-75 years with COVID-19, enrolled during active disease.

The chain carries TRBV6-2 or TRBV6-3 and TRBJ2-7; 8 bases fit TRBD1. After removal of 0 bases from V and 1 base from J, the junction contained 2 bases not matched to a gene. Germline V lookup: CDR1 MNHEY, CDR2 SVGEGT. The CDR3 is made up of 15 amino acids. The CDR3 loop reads CASSYSRQGSYEQYF. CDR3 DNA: TGTGCCAGCAGTTACTCGAGACAGGGGTCCTACGAGCAGTACTTC.

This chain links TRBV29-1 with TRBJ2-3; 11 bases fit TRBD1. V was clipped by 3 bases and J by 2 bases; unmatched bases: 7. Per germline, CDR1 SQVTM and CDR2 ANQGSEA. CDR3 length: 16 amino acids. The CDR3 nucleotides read TGCAGCGTTGAGGAATGGGGACAGGGGGACACAGATACGCAGTATTTT. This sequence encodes CSVEEWGQGDTDTQYF.

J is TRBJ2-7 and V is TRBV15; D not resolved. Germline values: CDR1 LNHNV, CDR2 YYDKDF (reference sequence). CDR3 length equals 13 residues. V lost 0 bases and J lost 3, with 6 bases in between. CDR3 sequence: CATSRDRSYEQYF. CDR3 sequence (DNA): TGTGCCACCAGCAGAGATCGCAGCTACGAGCAGTACTTC. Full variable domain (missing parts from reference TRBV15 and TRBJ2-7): DAMVIQNPRYQVTQFGKPVTLSCSQTLNHNVMYWYQQKSSQAPKLLFHYYDKDFNNEADTPDNFQSRRPNTSFCFLDIRSPGLGDTAMYLCATSRDRSYEQYFGPGTRLTVT.

The CDR3: CASSLDLSTDTQYF. The CDR3 region has the DNA TGCGCCAGCAGCTTGGACTTGAGCACAGATACGCAGTATTTT. This rearrangement joins TRBV5-1 to TRBJ2-3; D is uncertain. V shed 0 bases and J shed 0 bases, with 5 bases lying between them. Germline CDR1 is SGHRS and CDR2 is YFSETQ. The CDR3 has 14 residues.

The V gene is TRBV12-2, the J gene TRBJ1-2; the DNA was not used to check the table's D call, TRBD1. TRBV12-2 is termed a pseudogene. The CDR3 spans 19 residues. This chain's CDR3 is CASRFHKKGQETINYGYTF. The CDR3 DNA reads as TGTGCAAGTCGCTTCCATAAGAAGGGACAGGAGACTATTAACTATGGCTACACCTTC.

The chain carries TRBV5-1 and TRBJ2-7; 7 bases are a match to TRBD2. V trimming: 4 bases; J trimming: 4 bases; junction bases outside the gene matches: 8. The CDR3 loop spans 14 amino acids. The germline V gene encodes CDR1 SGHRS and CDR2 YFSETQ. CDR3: CASSPSLADYEQYF. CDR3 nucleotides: TGCGCCAGCAGCCCTTCTCTAGCGGATTACGAGCAGTACTTC.

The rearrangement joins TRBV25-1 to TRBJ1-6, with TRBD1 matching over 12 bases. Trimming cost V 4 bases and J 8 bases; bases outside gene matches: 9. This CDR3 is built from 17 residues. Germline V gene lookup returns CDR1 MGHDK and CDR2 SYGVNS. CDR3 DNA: TGTGCCAGCAGTGGACCGGGACAGGGGGCTCGGGATTCACCCCTCCACTTT. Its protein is CASSGPGQGARDSPLHF. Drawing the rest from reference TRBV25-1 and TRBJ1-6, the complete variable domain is EADIYQTPRYLVIGTGKKITLECSQTMGHDKMYWYQQDPGMELHLIHYSYGVNSTEKGDLSSESTVSRIRTEHFPLTLESARPSHTSQYLCASSGPGQGARDSPLHFGNGTRLTVT.

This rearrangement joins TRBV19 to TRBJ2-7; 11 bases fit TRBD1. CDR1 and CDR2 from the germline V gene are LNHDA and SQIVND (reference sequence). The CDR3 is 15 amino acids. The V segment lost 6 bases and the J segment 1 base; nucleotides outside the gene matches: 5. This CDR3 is CASRDGQGASYEQYF. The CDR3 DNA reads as TGTGCCAGTAGGGATGGACAGGGGGCGTCCTACGAGCAGTACTTC.

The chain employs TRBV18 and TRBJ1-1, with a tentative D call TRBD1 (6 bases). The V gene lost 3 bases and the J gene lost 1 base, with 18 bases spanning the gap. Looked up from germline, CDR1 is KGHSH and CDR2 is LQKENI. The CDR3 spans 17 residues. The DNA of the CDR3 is TGTGCCAGCTCACCCCTCGTGGCAGGGGTGGCGAACACTGAAGCTTTCTTT. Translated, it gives CASSPLVAGVANTEAFF.